The rows below give T cell receptor beta chains drawn from one sample of a study of blood T cell repertoires in COVID-19. TCRdb's table, derived via immunoSEQ multiplex PCR, lists solely in-frame clones and lacks some. The sample has approximately 240,000 clones, more than 80% seen once. The sample taken for sequencing was peripheral blood. The receptors stem from a woman in her 30s with COVID-19, enrolled during active disease. Each CDR3 is given with its conserved first and last residue. D genes are given only for firm matches. Clone sizes are given selectively: once, few, many, or a class where the clone is expanded.

21,TRBV19,TRBD1,NA,TRBJ1-5,TGTGCCAGTAGTATTGCCGCCAGGGGGGTAAGTAAGGCCTTAAGCAATCAGCCCCAGCATTTT,CASSIAARGVSKALSNQPQHF
16,TRBV19,TRBD1,NA,TRBJ1-4,TGTGCCAGTAGTAGCAGGGGACAGGGGGCAAGTGAAAAACTGTTTTTT,CASSSRGQGASEKLFF
16,TRBV4-3,NA,few,TRBJ2-7,TGCGCCAGCAGCCAAGATTACGGGAAGAGCTCCTACGAGCAGTACTTC,CASSQDYGKSSYEQYF
13,TRBV7-2,TRBD1,NA,TRBJ2-5,TGTGCCAGCAGCATGGACAGGGAAAAGACCCAGTACTTC,CASSMDREKTQYF
12,TRBV3-1/TRBV3-2,NA,NA,TRBJ2-3,TGTGCCAGCAGCCGACAATCGGATACGCAGTATTTT,CASSRQSDTQYF
16,TRBV28,NA,few,TRBJ2-7,TGTGCCAGCAGTTCCCCTCACAGGGGGGGAACCTGGGAGCAGTACTTC,CASSSPHRGGTWEQYF
15,TRBV10-3,NA,few,TRBJ2-7,TGTGCCATCAGTGAGAGTCTCGGCAGGTCGTACGAGCAGTACTTC,CAISESLGRSYEQYF
17,TRBV4-3,TRBD2,NA,TRBJ2-7,TGCGCCAGCAGCCAAGATGGGACTAGCGGATTCTCCTACGAGCAGTACTTC,CASSQDGTSGFSYEQYF
16,TRBV5-1,TRBD2,NA,TRBJ2-3,TGCGCCAGCAGCCCTACCGGGACTACTAGCACAGATACGCAGTATTTT,CASSPTGTTSTDTQYF
12,TRBV6-5,NA,NA,TRBJ1-5,TGTGCCAGCAGTACAGGGTCCCAGCCCCAGCATTTT,CASSTGSQPQHF
15,TRBV9,NA,NA,TRBJ1-1,TGTGCCAGCAGCGTAGTAGGCAGGGGGAACACTGAAGCTTTCTTT,CASSVVGRGNTEAFF
16,TRBV7-2,TRBD1,once,TRBJ2-3,TGTGCCAGCAGCTGGGGGACAGGGGGCGCTTTCGATACGCAGTATTTT,CASSWGTGGAFDTQYF
20,TRBV5-1,TRBD2,NA,TRBJ2-3,TGCGCCAGCAGCCCCGGACTAGCGGGGGGAATTCTTGCTAGCACAGATACGCAGTATTTT,CASSPGLAGGILASTDTQYF
12,TRBV25-1,NA,NA,TRBJ1-2,TGTGCCAGCAGTGCCAGCGTCTATGGCTACACCTTC,CASSASVYGYTF
15,TRBV11-2,TRBD1,once,TRBJ2-3,TGTGCCAGCAGCCCGGGACAGGGCGCCACAGATACGCAGTATTTT,CASSPGQGATDTQYF
14,TRBV9,TRBD1,NA,TRBJ2-2,TGTGCCAGCAGCGGACGACAGGGCCACGGGGAGCTGTTTTTT,CASSGRQGHGELFF
14,TRBV3-1/TRBV3-2,NA,few,TRBJ2-7,TGTGCCAGCAGCCAACAGCGTCTCTCCTACGAGCAGTACTTC,CASSQQRLSYEQYF
17,TRBV9,TRBD2,NA,TRBJ2-1,TGTGCCAGCAGCGCGGAGACTAGCGGGGCCTCCTACAATGAGCAGTTCTTC,CASSAETSGASYNEQFF
14,TRBV7-8,NA,NA,TRBJ2-7,TGTGCCAGCAGCTTGGGGGACTCTTCCTACGAGCAGTACTTC,CASSLGDSSYEQYF
15,TRBV9,TRBD1,NA,TRBJ2-3,TGTGCCAGCAGCGCCGGGACAGGGGCAGCAGATACGCAGTATTTT,CASSAGTGAADTQYF
14,TRBV30,NA,NA,TRBJ1-6,TGTGCCTGGAGTTTGGAGGGAATTTATTCACCCCTCCACTTT,CAWSLEGIYSPLHF
14,TRBV19,TRBD1,NA,TRBJ2-3,TGTGCCAGTAGTCCGGGACAGCGCACAGATACGCAGTATTTT,CASSPGQRTDTQYF
15,TRBV24-1,NA,NA,TRBJ2-3,TGTGCCACCAGTGAAGGCGGTGTTAGCACAGATACGCAGTATTTT,CATSEGGVSTDTQYF
14,TRBV9,TRBD2,NA,TRBJ2-1,TGTGCCAGCAGCGGGCCCCGGGGGGGCAGTGAGCAGTTCTTC,CASSGPRGGSEQFF
16,TRBV5-1,TRBD2,NA,TRBJ2-2,TGCGCCAGCAGCTTGGTCTTAGCGGGGAGGAACGGGGAGCTGTTTTTT,CASSLVLAGRNGELFF
15,TRBV6-5,NA,NA,TRBJ2-3,TGTGCCAGCAATCTGAGGGCAGGTCAAGCAGATACGCAGTATTTT,CASNLRAGQADTQYF
15,TRBV9,TRBD1,NA,TRBJ1-4,TGTGCCAGCAGCGAAACACAGGGGGCCTATGAAAAACTGTTTTTT,CASSETQGAYEKLFF
13,TRBV5-1,NA,NA,TRBJ1-2,TGCGCCAGCAGCTTTACCGGGAACTATGGCTACACCTTC,CASSFTGNYGYTF
15,TRBV11-2,NA,NA,TRBJ2-4,TGTGCCAGCAGCCTCACAGGGTTGAGGGAAAACATTCAGTACTTC,CASSLTGLRENIQYF
14,TRBV28,NA,NA,TRBJ1-1,TGTGCCAGCAGTCTAGCGACAAGGTCCCATGAAGCTTTCTTT,CASSLATRSHEAFF
15,TRBV25-1,NA,few,TRBJ1-6,TGTGCCAGCAGTGGCCTCCCCTCGGGTAATTCACCCCTCCACTTT,CASSGLPSGNSPLHF
15,TRBV7-2,NA,NA,TRBJ2-1,TGTGCCAGCAGCCCAGACAGGCCCAACTACAATGAGCAGTTCTTC,CASSPDRPNYNEQFF
18,TRBV21-1,NA,NA,TRBJ1-6,TGTGCCAGCAGCACCCCTCGGAGTCAAGGGGGTAATAATTCACCCCTCCACTTT,CASSTPRSQGGNNSPLHF
15,TRBV2,NA,NA,TRBJ2-1,TGTGCCAGCAGAGGTCCAGGGATATCCTACAATGAGCAGTTCTTC,CASRGPGISYNEQFF
13,TRBV18,NA,NA,TRBJ1-1,TGTGCCAGCTCACCTCCGAGTTCCCCCTCAGCTTTCTTT,CASSPPSSPSAFF
14,TRBV3-1/TRBV3-2,NA,NA,TRBJ2-7,TGTGCCAGCAGCCCAGGGGCTCTGGGCTACGAGCAGTACTTC,CASSPGALGYEQYF
15,TRBV11-2,TRBD1,NA,TRBJ2-7,TGTGCCAGCAGCTTAGTAACAAAGACAGGGTACGAGCAGTACTTC,CASSLVTKTGYEQYF
15,TRBV6-2/TRBV6-3,TRBD2,NA,TRBJ2-4,TGTGCCAGCAGTTACCCGGGAGGGGCCAAAAACATTCAGTACTTC,CASSYPGGAKNIQYF